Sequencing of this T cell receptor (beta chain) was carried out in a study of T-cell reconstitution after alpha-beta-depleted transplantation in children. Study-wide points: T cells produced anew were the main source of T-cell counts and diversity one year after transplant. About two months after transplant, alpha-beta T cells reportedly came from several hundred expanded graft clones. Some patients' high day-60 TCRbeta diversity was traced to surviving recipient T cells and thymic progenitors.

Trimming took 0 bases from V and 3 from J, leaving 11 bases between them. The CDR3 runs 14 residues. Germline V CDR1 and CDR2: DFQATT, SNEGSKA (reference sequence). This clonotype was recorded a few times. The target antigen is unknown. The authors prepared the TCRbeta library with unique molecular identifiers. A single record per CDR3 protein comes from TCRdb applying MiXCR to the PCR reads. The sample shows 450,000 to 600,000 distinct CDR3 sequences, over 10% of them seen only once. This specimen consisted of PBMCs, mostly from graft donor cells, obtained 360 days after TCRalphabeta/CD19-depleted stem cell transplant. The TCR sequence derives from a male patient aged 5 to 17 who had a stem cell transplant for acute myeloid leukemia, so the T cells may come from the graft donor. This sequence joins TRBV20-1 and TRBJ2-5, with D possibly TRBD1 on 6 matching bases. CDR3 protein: CSARDRRQEETQYF. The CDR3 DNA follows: TGCAGTGCTAGAGACCGTCGACAGGAAGAGACCCAGTACTTC.